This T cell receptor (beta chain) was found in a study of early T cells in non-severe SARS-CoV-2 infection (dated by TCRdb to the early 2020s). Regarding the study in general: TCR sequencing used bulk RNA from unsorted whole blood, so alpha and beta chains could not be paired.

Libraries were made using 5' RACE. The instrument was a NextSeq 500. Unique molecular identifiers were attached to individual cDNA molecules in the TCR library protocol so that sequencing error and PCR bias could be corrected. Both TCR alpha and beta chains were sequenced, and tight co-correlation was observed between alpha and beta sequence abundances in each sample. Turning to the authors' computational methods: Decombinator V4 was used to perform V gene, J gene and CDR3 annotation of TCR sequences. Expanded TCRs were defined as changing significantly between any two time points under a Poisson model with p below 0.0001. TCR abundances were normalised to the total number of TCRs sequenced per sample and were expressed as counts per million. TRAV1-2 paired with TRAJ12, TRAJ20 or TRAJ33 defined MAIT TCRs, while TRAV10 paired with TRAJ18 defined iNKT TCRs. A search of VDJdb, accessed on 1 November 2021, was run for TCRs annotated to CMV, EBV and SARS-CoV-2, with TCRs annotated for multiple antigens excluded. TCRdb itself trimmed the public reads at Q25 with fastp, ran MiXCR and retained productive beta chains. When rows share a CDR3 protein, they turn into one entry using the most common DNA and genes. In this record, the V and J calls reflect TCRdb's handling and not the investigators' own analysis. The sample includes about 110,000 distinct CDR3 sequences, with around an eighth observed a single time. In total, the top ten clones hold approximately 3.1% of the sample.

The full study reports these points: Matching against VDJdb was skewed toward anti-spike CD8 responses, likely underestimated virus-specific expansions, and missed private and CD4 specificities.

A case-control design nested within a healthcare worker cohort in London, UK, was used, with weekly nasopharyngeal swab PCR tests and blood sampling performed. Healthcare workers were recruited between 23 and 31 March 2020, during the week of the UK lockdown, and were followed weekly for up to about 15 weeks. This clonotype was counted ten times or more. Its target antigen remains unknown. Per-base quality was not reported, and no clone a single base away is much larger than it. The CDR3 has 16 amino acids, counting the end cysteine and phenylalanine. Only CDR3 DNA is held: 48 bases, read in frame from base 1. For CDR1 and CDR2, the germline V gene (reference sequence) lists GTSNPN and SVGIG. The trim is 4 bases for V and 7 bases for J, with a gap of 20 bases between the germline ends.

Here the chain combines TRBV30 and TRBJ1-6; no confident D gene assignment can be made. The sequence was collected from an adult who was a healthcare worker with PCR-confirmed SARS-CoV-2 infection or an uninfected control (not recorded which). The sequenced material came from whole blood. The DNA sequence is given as TGTGCCTGGACCCCGAGGCCGGGGTTCACGAATTCACCCCTCCACTTT. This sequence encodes CAWTPRPGFTNSPLHF.